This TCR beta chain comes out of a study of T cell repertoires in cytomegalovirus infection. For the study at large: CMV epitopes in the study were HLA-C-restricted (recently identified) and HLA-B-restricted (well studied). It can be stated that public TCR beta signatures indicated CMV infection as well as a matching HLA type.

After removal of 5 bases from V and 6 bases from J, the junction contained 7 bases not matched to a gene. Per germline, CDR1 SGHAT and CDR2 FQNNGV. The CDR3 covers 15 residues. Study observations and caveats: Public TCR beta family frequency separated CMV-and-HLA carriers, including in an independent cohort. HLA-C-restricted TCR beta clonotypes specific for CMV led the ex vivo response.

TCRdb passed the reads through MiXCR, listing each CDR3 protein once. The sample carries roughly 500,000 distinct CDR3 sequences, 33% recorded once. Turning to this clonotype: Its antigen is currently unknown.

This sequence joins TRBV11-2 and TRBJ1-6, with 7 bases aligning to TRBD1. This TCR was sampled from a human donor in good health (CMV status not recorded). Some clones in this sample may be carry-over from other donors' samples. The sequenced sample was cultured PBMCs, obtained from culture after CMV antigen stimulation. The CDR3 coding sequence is TGTGCCAGCAGCGTCCAGACAGGGACTAATTCACCCCTCCACTTT. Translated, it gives CASSVQTGTNSPLHF.